The TCR beta chain described here comes from a study of blood T cell repertoires in COVID-19. Overall study context: Material from acute and convalescent COVID-19 was sourced from the United States, Italy and Spain. PBMCs, B-cell-depleted T cells, or T cells were the source of the cDNA or gDNA that made up the material.

Study processing details: Amplified reference gene primers provided the basis for estimating nucleated cell counts. Sequencing used immunoSEQ multiplex PCR; TCRdb keeps in-frame clones, though not all of them. V, J and clone size are taken as reported in that table, and D and trimming were inferred from the DNA itself. The table has 120,000 or so clones, 85% to 90% seen once. The CDR3 covers 16 residues. The V end was cut by 4 bases, the J end by 2 bases, with 14 bases between. Looked up from germline, CDR1 is SGHTA and CDR2 is FQGNSA. Sequences were obtained from peripheral blood. The TCR originated in an older man with active or convalescent COVID-19. This chain links TRBV7-2 with TRBJ2-2; D unclear. The CDR3 protein is CASSYLAGTNTGELFF. DNA of the CDR3: TGTGCCAGCAGCTACTTGGCAGGCACCAACACCGGGGAGCTGTTTTTT.